This T cell receptor (beta chain) was captured by sequencing in a study of T cell changes during pregnancy in multiple sclerosis. The CDR3 is 17 amino acids. Germline V gives CDR1 SGHNT, CDR2 YENEEA. V was trimmed by 4 bases and J by 4 bases, leaving 22 bases between them. Using immunoSEQ multiplex PCR, the repertoire was profiled, and TCRdb retains in-frame clones only, with some absent. The profile shows approximately 59,000 clones, around 93% of them singletons. The source was CD4+ T cells from peripheral blood mononuclear cells, collected before pregnancy. The chain joins TRBV11-3 to TRBJ1-2; D is perhaps TRBD1 (6 bases). The receptor's source is a female donor with multiple sclerosis, enrolled in a pregnancy study. The CDR3 DNA reads as TGTGCCAGCAGCTCTTTAGGGGGTCCGTTCTACTTCTATGGCTACACCTTC. Amino acids: CASSSLGGPFYFYGYTF.